This T cell receptor (beta chain) was recovered during a study of blood T cell repertoires in COVID-19. This clone was recorded only once. Per the study methods: Reference gene primer amplification gave estimated nucleated cell counts. The method was immunoSEQ multiplex PCR; TCRdb's version includes in-frame clones alone and lacks a portion of them. That table furnishes V, J and clone size, whereas the DNA furnished D and trimming. The data hold about 170,000 clones, with about 80% observed a single time. The junction had 2 bases not matched to a gene; V was cut back by 6 bases and J by 5 bases. The CDR3 is 14 residues long. Germline V gene data show CDR1 as ENHRY and CDR2 as SYGVKD.

Sequences were obtained from peripheral blood. The gene calls are TRBV10-3 and TRBJ1-6; 9 bases match TRBD1. The receptor was isolated from a woman aged 80 or over with acute or convalescent COVID-19. This CDR3 is CAISGQGNNSPLHF. Here the CDR3 DNA reads TGTGCCATCAGCGGACAGGGGAATAATTCACCCCTCCACTTT.